Reported below is one TCR beta chain. Its antigen has not been determined. Within one base of it there is no much larger clone, and no base qualities were kept. Other DNA sequences in this specimen translate into the identical CDR3. This entry is derived from a study of blood T cell repertoires in COVID-19 (dated by TCRdb to 2020 to 2021). Regarding the complete study: Samples from collaborators originated in the United States, Italy and Spain and spanned both the acute and convalescent phases of COVID-19. The material from the prospective study consisted of cDNA or gDNA derived from T cells, B-cell-depleted T cells, or PBMCs. Subjects who had been exposed to COVID-19, were actively infected with it, or had recovered from it provided the deeply sampled blood TCRbeta repertoires that made up the dataset. The repertoires were released in a freely available public database intended as a resource for research on the immune response to SARS-CoV-2. Samples were obtained from the ongoing ImmuneRACE study (first 160 participants) and from 1,254 subjects provided by 6 global collaborators. Nearly every sample came with metadata listing a de-identified subject ID, COVID-19 status, age in years and sex. Where HLA class I and class II types were available, the types were taken from metadata supplied by the sample provider, not from assay-based typing.

The germline V gene specifies SGHRS as CDR1 and YFSETQ as CDR2. The CDR3 runs 14 residues from the cysteine to the phenylalanine. The entry retains the CDR3 DNA only, 42 bases that are in frame from base 1. The junction carries 8 bases between V and J, which are trimmed by 0 bases and 2 bases respectively. Whole blood was collected in K2EDTA tubes by collaborating institutions according to the institutions' own protocols. Collaborator samples were shipped for TCRbeta analysis as frozen whole blood, isolated PBMCs, or DNA extracted from either sample type. The immunoSEQ Assay, a bias-controlled multiplex PCR, was used to amplify TCRbeta CDR3 regions from genomic DNA. For the original study's pipeline: Within the assay, amplification of reference gene primers was used to estimate how many nucleated cells each sample contained. To quantify the absolute abundance of each unique TCRbeta CDR3 rearrangement, sequence reads were collapsed and filtered. Productive Simpson clonality was computed per sample as the square root of Simpson's diversity index over productive rearrangements. The table was pulled from immuneACCESS by TCRdb, which kept in-frame rearrangements only. Such tables lose some clones; where checked, under half of the loss comes from unresolved V genes, and the rest has no known cause. V, J and clone size are taken as reported in that table, and D and trimming were inferred from the DNA itself. The sample includes 100,000 to 150,000 clones, with roughly 88% observed a single time. 10% of the sample goes to the ten largest clones.

Overall study results and their limits: The amount of clinical and demographic metadata varied by source and participant and was provided uncurated.

The source is a man in his fifties or sixties with acute or convalescent COVID-19. Sequencing was done on a sample of peripheral blood. Recombination joined TRBV5-1 with TRBJ2-5, with the D gene uncertain. The base sequence is TGCGCCAGCAGCTTGGGGCAGGCTCAAGAGACCCAGTACTTC. Protein translation: CASSLGQAQETQYF.